This TCR beta chain was recorded in a study of regulatory T cells in long-lasting Graves disease. In building TCR beta libraries, iRepertoire HTBI primers were used together with Arm-PCR of CDR3 regions. Using its own MiXCR run on the multiplex PCR reads, TCRdb lists one record per CDR3 protein. The sample consists of around 340,000 distinct CDR3 sequences, about 20% of them appearing once. Ten or more counts support this clonotype. Per germline, CDR1 MDHEN and CDR2 SYDVKM. With 3 bases removed from V and 4 bases from J, the gap between germline ends came to 21 bases. The CDR3 length is 17 residues. Time point specified: persistent/refractory GD, antithyroid drugs over 5 years with positive TRAb. Making the TCR library involved RNA that had been extracted from PBMCs.

The input for sequencing was peripheral blood mononuclear cells (PBMCs), taken when the disease was refractory, from a patient treated with antithyroid drugs. The V call is TRBV28, the J call TRBJ1-2, with D possibly being TRBD1 (6 bases). This TCR came from a female donor with Graves disease. This CDR3 is CASSLGWGDTGAYGYTF. As DNA, the CDR3 is TGTGCCAGCAGTTTGGGATGGGGGGACACCGGGGCCTATGGCTACACCTTC.